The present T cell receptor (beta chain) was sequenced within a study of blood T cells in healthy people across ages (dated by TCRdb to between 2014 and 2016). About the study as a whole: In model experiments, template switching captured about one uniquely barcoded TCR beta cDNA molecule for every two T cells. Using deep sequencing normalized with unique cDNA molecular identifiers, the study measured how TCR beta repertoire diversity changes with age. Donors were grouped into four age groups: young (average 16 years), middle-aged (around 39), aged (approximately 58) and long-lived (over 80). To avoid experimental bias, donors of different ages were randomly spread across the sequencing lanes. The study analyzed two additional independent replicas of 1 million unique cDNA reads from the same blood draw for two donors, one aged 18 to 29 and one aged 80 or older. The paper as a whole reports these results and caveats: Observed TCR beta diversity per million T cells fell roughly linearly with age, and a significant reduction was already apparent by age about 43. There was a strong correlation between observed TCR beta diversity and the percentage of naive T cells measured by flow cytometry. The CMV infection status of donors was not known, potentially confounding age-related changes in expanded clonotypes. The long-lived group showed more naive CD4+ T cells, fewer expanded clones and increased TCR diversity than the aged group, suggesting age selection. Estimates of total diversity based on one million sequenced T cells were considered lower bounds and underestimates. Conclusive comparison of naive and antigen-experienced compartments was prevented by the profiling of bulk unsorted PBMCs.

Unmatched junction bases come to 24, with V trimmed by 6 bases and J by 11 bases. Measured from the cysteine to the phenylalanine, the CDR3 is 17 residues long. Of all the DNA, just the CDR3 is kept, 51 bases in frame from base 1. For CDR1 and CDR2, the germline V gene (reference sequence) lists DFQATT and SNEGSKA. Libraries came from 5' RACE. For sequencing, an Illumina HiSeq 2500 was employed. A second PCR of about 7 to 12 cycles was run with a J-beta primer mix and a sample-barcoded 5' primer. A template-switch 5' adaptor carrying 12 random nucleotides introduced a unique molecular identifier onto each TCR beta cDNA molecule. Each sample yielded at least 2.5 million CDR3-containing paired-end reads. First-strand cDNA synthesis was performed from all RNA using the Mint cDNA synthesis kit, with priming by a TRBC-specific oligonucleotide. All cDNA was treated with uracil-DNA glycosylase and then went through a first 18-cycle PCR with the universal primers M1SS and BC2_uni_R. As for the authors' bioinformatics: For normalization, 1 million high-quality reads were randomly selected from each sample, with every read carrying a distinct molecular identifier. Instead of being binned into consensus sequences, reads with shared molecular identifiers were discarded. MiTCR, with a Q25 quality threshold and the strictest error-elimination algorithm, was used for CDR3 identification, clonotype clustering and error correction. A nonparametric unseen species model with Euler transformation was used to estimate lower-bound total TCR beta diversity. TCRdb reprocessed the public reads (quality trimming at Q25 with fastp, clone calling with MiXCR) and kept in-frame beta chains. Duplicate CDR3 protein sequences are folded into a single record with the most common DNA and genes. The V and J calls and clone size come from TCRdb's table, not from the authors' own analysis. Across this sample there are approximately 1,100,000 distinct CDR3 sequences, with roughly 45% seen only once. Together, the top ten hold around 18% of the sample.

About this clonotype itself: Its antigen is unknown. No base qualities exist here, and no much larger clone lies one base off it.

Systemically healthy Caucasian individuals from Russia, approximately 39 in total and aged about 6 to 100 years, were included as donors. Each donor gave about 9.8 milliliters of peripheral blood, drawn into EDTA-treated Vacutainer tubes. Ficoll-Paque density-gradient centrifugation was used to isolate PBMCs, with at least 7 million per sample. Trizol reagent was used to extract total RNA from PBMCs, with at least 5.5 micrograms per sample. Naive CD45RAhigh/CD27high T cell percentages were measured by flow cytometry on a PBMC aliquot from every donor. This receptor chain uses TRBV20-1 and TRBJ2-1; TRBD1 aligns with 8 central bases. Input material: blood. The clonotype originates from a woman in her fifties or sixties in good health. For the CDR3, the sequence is CSAKATGAGGSRTKQFF. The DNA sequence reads TGCAGTGCCAAAGCAACCGGGGCAGGGGGCAGTCGGACTAAGCAGTTCTTC.